This entry lists 2 T cell receptor beta chains sequenced from one sample in a study of blood T cell repertoires in COVID-19. Some clones are missing from TCRdb's copy, which holds only in-frame ones; the method was immunoSEQ multiplex PCR. The profile shows approximately 36,000 clones, roughly 77% of them singletons. Sequenced material: peripheral blood. Source of these receptors: a human donor in a cohort sampled during active or convalescent COVID-19. The donor label of this sample is uncertain.

This sequence joins TRBV19 and TRBJ1-5; D might be TRBD1 (5 bases). With 4 bases removed from V and 0 bases from J, the gap between germline ends came to 13 bases. The CDR3 loop spans 16 amino acids. Germline-derived CDR1 and CDR2 are LNHDA and SQIVND (reference sequence). CDR3 protein: CASSKPQVHSNQPQHF. The CDR3 DNA is TGTGCCAGTAGTAAACCACAGGTGCATAGCAATCAGCCCCAGCATTTT. The whole variable domain, remainder taken from reference TRBV19 and TRBJ1-5, is DGGITQSPKYLFRKEGQNVTLSCEQNLNHDAMYWYRQDPGQGLRLIYYSQIVNDFQKGDIAEGYSVSREKKESFPLTVTSAQKNPTAFYLCASSKPQVHSNQPQHFGDGTRLSIL.

The DNA of the CDR3 is TGTGCCAGCAGCTCCAGCGCCAGCTCCTACAATGAGCAGTTCTTC. Translation gives CASSSSASSYNEQFF. V usage is TRBV7-3 and J usage is TRBJ2-1; no firm D call. The V gene's germline CDR1 is SGHTA and CDR2 FQGTGA. The CDR3 is 15 amino acids. Trimming removed 4 bases at V and 0 bases at J, with 10 bases between.